Described below is a single T cell receptor beta chain sequence and its context. The data stem from a study of blood T cell repertoires in COVID-19. Turning to the study itself: Collection of acute and convalescent COVID-19 samples took place in the United States, Italy and Spain. Sources were T cells, B-cell-depleted T cells, or PBMCs; the material itself was cDNA or gDNA.

The CDR3 is 14 residues long. CDR1 SGHRS and CDR2 YFSETQ come from the germline V gene. The germline V and J ends were trimmed by 4 bases and 4 bases, with 11 bases remaining between them. As processed by the authors: Amplified reference gene primers provided the basis for estimating nucleated cell counts. Method: immunoSEQ multiplex PCR; TCRdb's copy keeps in-frame clones and lacks some. That table is the source of V, J and clone size, and D and trimming were worked out from the DNA. The sample consists of over 150,000 clones, 76% of them appearing once. This clonotype was obtained from an elderly woman with acute or convalescent COVID-19. The genes are TRBV5-1 and TRBJ2-2, with D possibly being TRBD1 (5 bases). Sequenced sample: peripheral blood. Here the CDR3 reads CASSAGIFTGELFF. The CDR3 bases are TGCGCCAGCAGCGCAGGGATCTTCACCGGGGAGCTGTTTTTT.